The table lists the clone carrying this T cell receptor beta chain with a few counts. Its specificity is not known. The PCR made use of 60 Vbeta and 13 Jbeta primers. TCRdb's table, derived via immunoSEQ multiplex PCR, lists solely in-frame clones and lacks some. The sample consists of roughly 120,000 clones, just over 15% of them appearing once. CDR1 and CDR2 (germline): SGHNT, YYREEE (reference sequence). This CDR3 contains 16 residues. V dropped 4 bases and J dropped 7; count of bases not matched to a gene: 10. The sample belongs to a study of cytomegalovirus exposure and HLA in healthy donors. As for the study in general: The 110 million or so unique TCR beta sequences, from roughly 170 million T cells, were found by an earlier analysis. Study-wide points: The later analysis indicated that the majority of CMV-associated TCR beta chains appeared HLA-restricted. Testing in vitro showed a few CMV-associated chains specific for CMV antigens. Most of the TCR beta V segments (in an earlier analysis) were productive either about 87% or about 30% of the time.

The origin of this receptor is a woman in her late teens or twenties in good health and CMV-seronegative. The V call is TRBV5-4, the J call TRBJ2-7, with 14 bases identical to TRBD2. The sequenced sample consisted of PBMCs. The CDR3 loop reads CASSPSGTSGSWEQYF. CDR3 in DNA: TGTGCCAGCAGCCCGAGCGGGACTAGCGGGAGTTGGGAGCAGTACTTC.